The 25 T cell receptor beta chains below were found in one sample sequenced in a study of T cell changes during pregnancy in multiple sclerosis. Generated by immunoSEQ multiplex PCR, the TCRdb table keeps only in-frame clones and is missing some. The sample holds approximately 70,000 clones, 92% seen once. The material sequenced was peripheral blood, taken in the second trimester of pregnancy. The receptors originated from a female donor in good health, enrolled as a control in a pregnancy study.

The J gene is TRBJ2-5, the V gene TRBV15; no clear D. Germline CDR1 LNHNV, CDR2 YYDKDF (reference sequence). CDR3 length equals 15 residues. Trimming cost V 3 bases and J 2 bases, with 13 bases left between them. For the CDR3, the DNA is TGTGCCACCAGCAGGCCCAAAGAGTTTCAAGAGACCCAGTACTTC. This translates into CATSRPKEFQETQYF. The variable domain in full, completed from reference TRBV15 and TRBJ2-5, reads DAMVIQNPRYQVTQFGKPVTLSCSQTLNHNVMYWYQQKSSQAPKLLFHYYDKDFNNEADTPDNFQSRRPNTSFCFLDIRSPGLGDTAMYLCATSRPKEFQETQYFGPGTRLLVL.

The chain has TRBV2 and TRBJ2-7; no firm D call. The CDR3 has 12 residues. Germline CDR1 reads SNHLY; CDR2 reads FYNNEI. V lost 6 bases and J lost 3, with 9 bases in between. The CDR3: CASSVNSYEQYF. In DNA form, the CDR3 reads TGTGCCAGCAGCGTGAACAGCTACGAGCAGTACTTC.

The gene calls are TRBV2 and TRBJ1-1; 12 bases fit TRBD1. Unmatched junction bases numbered 7, after V lost 3 bases and J lost 11 bases. The CDR3 contains 14 residues. Germline V CDR1 and CDR2: SNHLY, FYNNEI. CDR3 nucleotide sequence: TGTGCCAGCAGTGAGGGGGACAGGGGGCTGCGGGCTTTCTTT. It translates to CASSEGDRGLRAFF.

This chain connects TRBV6-5 to TRBJ2-1, with a possible D match to TRBD2 (6 bases). V was cut by 6 bases and J by 10 bases, with 16 bases left in between. The CDR3 has 13 residues. The germline CDR1 and CDR2 sequences are MNHEY and SVGAGI. CDR3 coding DNA: TGTGCCAGCAGCCGGGGGAGGAGAATGGAGCAGTTCTTC. As protein: CASSRGRRMEQFF.

The gene calls are TRBV5-5 and TRBJ1-4; a possible D gene is TRBD1 (6 bases). Germline CDR1 and CDR2: SGHKS and YYEKEE (reference sequence). There are 15 residues in the CDR3. With 4 bases removed from V and 1 base from J, the gap between germline ends came to 11 bases. In DNA form, the CDR3 reads TGTGCCAGCAGCCATATCAGGGGAACTAATGAAAAACTGTTTTTT. Protein sequence: CASSHIRGTNEKLFF.

V usage is TRBV27 and J usage is TRBJ1-5; the D is unclear. The germline V and J ends were trimmed by 6 bases and 5 bases, with 14 bases remaining between them. Germline CDR1 MNHEY, CDR2 SMNVEV (reference sequence). The CDR3 has 14 amino acids. The CDR3 bases are TGTGCCAGCAGCTACTCGGAGGATTATCAGCCCCAGCATTTT. Protein sequence: CASSYSEDYQPQHF.

The chain couples TRBV7-9 to TRBJ1-1; D not resolved. V lost 1 base and J 5 bases, leaving 8 bases between the germline ends. This CDR3 contains 13 residues. Germline V gene data show CDR1 as SEHNR and CDR2 as FQNEAQ (reference sequence). Here the CDR3 DNA reads TGTGCCAGCAGCTTAGGGCAACGTACTGAAGCTTTCTTT. This encodes CASSLGQRTEAFF. The full variable domain, its missing parts supplied by reference TRBV7-9 and TRBJ1-1, is DTGVSQNPRHKITKRGQNVTFRCDPISEHNRLYWYRQTLGQGPEFLTYFQNEAQLEKSRLLSDRFSAERPKGSFSTLEIQRTEQGDSAMYLCASSLGQRTEAFFGQGTRLTVV.

The chain is built from TRBV11-2 and TRBJ2-1, with a tentative D call TRBD2 (5 bases). Trimming removed 3 bases from V and 4 bases from J, with 10 bases in between. The CDR3 loop spans 14 amino acids. Germline lookup yields CDR1 SGHAT and CDR2 FQNNGV. The CDR3 region has the DNA TGTGCCAGCAGCTTCAGCGGAGGTTACAATGAGCAGTTCTTC. Protein sequence: CASSFSGGYNEQFF.

The chain links TRBV4-1 to TRBJ2-7; possible D gene TRBD2, 7 bases. The CDR3 totals 17 residues. Per the germline V gene, CDR1 is MGHRA and CDR2 is YSYEKL. V dropped 0 bases and J dropped 2 bases, with 17 bases sitting between them. CDR3 sequence (DNA): TGCGCCAGCAGCCAAGATGCGAGAAGGGGGACTACCTACGAGCAGTACTTC. It translates to CASSQDARRGTTYEQYF.

This rearrangement joins TRBV4-1 to TRBJ1-3, with 9 bases fitting TRBD1. Trimming cost V 1 base and J 7 bases; bases outside gene matches: 8. Germline loops: CDR1 MGHRA, CDR2 YSYEKL. The CDR3 spans 16 residues. This CDR3 reads CASSQGRTGVLNTIYF. The CDR3 DNA reads as TGCGCCAGCAGCCAAGGGAGGACAGGGGTGCTTAACACCATATATTTT.

This clone was recorded only once. The chain links TRBV28 to TRBJ1-5; TRBD1 is a possible D gene (6 bases). This CDR3 is 13 amino acids long. Between the trimmed V and J ends, which lost 7 bases and 5 bases, there was a span of 12 bases. CDR1 is MDHEN, CDR2 SYDVKM, per germline. This CDR3 is CASILGGDQPQHF. CDR3 nucleotide sequence: TGTGCCAGCATCCTAGGGGGAGATCAGCCCCAGCATTTT.

This clone has just a few counts. The chain links TRBV4-3 to TRBJ2-1; 11 nucleotides line up with TRBD1. This CDR3 spans 16 amino acids. CDR1 LGHNA and CDR2 YSLEER come from the germline V gene. With V trimmed by 0 bases and J by 6 bases, 4 bases remained unmatched. In DNA, the CDR3 is TGCGCCAGCAGCCAAGATCCGGGGACAGGGGGCAATGAGCAGTTCTTC. It is translated as CASSQDPGTGGNEQFF.

V is TRBV15 and J is TRBJ1-5; 8 positions match TRBD1. Losses at the gene ends were 9 bases for V and 2 bases for J; bases not matched to a gene: 3. The CDR3 loop spans 13 amino acids. CDR1 is LNHNV and CDR2 is YYDKDF in the germline V gene (reference sequence). The CDR3 sequence is CATSDRGNQPQHF. In DNA, the CDR3 is TGTGCCACTTCGGACAGGGGCAATCAGCCCCAGCATTTT.

Here the CDR3 reads CASSARSAGELFF. CDR3 nucleotides: TGTGCCAGCAGTGCAAGGAGCGCCGGGGAGCTGTTTTTT. The rearrangement links TRBV27 to TRBJ2-2; D remains unclear. The CDR3 runs 13 residues. The V gene's germline CDR1 is MNHEY and CDR2 SMNVEV (reference sequence). The V and J ends lost 5 bases and 6 bases respectively, with 10 bases between them.

This clone was recorded once. The chain couples TRBV5-1 to TRBJ1-2; TRBD1 aligns across 10 bases. V was pared by 4 bases and J by 8 bases, with 11 bases of the junction left unmatched. Per the germline V gene, CDR1 is SGHRS and CDR2 is YFSETQ. The CDR3 loop spans 15 amino acids. In nucleotides, the CDR3 is TGCGCCAGCAGCACTCCTGACAGGGGGCGGGCCGGCTACACCTTC. It specifies CASSTPDRGRAGYTF.

This chain connects TRBV11-2 to TRBJ2-7; weak D call: TRBD1 (5 bases). The V and J ends lost 0 bases and 3 bases respectively, with 12 bases between them. Germline CDR1 is SGHAT and CDR2 is FQNNGV. The CDR3 has 15 residues. The CDR3 nucleotides are TGTGCCAGCAGCTTAGAGGGCAGGGCGGTCTACGAGCAGTACTTC. This codes for CASSLEGRAVYEQYF.

This clone was counted a single time. The J gene is TRBJ2-7, the V gene TRBV5-6, with a possible D match to TRBD1 (5 bases). The V and J ends lost 0 bases and 3 bases respectively, with 10 bases between them. This CDR3 is 14 amino acids long. Germline assignment: CDR1 SGHDT and CDR2 YYEEEE. CDR3 nucleotide sequence: TGTGCCAGCAGCTTGGTGGGGCAGAACTACGAGCAGTACTTC. It translates to CASSLVGQNYEQYF.

The J gene is TRBJ2-7, the V gene TRBV10-1; 8 nucleotides match TRBD1. Per germline, CDR1 WNHNN and CDR2 SYGVQD (reference sequence). The CDR3 length is 13 residues. The V and J ends lost 3 bases and 3 bases, in that order; junction bases with no gene match: 1. The CDR3 coding sequence is TGCGCCAGCAGTGACGGGACAGGCTACGAGCAGTACTTC. It yields the protein CASSDGTGYEQYF.

This chain uses TRBV5-4 with TRBJ2-2, with 8 nucleotides matching TRBD2. The V gene's germline CDR1 is SGHNT and CDR2 YYREEE (reference sequence). V trimming: 3 bases; J trimming: 2 bases; junction bases outside the gene matches: 6. The CDR3 consists of 16 residues. The CDR3 sequence is CASSYGTRGNTGELFF. The CDR3 nucleotides are TGTGCCAGCAGCTATGGGACTAGAGGTAACACCGGGGAGCTGTTTTTT.

This sequence joins TRBV6-4 and TRBJ2-1; no clear D. The V gene's germline CDR1 is MRHNA and CDR2 SNTAGT. The length of the CDR3 is 13 residues. The V end was cut by 2 bases, the J end by 10 bases, with 12 bases between. The CDR3 sequence: CASSDARPGEQFF. The CDR3 DNA reads as TGTGCCAGCAGTGACGCGAGGCCCGGGGAGCAGTTCTTC.

This chain uses TRBV5-6 with TRBJ1-2, with a tentative D call TRBD1 (6 bases). This CDR3 has 13 amino acids. V shed 1 base and J shed 3 bases, with 7 bases lying between them. CDR1 and CDR2 from the germline V gene are SGHDT and YYEEEE. This CDR3 is CASSLPGDYGYTF. CDR3 coding DNA: TGTGCCAGCAGCTTGCCAGGGGACTATGGCTACACCTTC.

This clone is medium-sized by share. Other DNA variants within this sample encode the same CDR3. The genes are TRBV27 and TRBJ1-2; weak D call: TRBD1 (6 bases). The germline gives CDR1 MNHEY, CDR2 SMNVEV (reference sequence). V was cut by 0 bases and J by 4 bases, with 12 bases left in between. This CDR3 has 15 residues. CDR3 coding DNA: TGTGCCAGCAGTTTATCGACAGGAAGCCTCTATGGCTACACCTTC. It encodes CASSLSTGSLYGYTF.

The CDR3 is CASWGLGTSRGEQFF. The CDR3 nucleotides read TGTGCCAGTTGGGGGCTGGGGACTAGCCGGGGTGAGCAGTTCTTC. The chain carries TRBV28 and TRBJ2-1, with 9 nucleotides matching TRBD2. The V gene end was trimmed by 9 bases and the J gene end by 9 bases; junction bases not matched to a gene: 15. CDR3 length: 15 amino acids. CDR1 is MDHEN, CDR2 SYDVKM, per germline.

The chain links TRBV25-1 to TRBJ2-1, with a weak D call TRBD2 (6 bases). V was pared by 2 bases and J by 9 bases, with 11 bases between. CDR1 MGHDK and CDR2 SYGVNS come from the germline V gene. This CDR3 comprises 13 residues. In DNA form, the CDR3 reads TGTGCCAGCAGTGAACCCCGGAGGGCTGAGCAGTTCTTC. Amino acid sequence: CASSEPRRAEQFF.

The chain employs TRBV6-4 and TRBJ1-5; D possibly corresponds to TRBD1 (5 bases). Germline CDR1 MRHNA, CDR2 SNTAGT. Trimming pared 7 bases from V and 4 bases from J, leaving 20 bases between. The CDR3 length is 16 residues. The CDR3 sequence is CASNTVGGDGNQPQHF. CDR3 nucleotide sequence: TGTGCCAGCAATACGGTCGGAGGGGATGGTAATCAGCCCCAGCATTTT.